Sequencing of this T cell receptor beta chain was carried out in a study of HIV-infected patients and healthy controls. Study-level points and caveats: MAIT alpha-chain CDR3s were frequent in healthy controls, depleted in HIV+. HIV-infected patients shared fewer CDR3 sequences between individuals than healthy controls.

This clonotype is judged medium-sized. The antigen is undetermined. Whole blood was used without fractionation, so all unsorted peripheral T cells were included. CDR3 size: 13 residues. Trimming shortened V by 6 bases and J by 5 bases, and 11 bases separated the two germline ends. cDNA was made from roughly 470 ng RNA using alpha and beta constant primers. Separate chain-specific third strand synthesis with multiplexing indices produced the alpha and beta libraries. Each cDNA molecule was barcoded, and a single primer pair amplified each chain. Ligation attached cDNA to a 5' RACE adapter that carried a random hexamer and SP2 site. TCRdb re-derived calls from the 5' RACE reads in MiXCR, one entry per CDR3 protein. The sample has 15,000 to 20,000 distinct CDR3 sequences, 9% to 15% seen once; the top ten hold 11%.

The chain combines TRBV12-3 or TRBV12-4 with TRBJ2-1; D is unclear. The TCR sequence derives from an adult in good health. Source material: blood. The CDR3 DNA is TGTGCCAGCAGAAAGACTGGACACAATGAGCAGTTCTTC. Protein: CASRKTGHNEQFF.